These 7 T cell receptor beta chains share one sample of origin, sequenced in a study of response to subunit inactivated influenza vaccine. One entry per CDR3 protein results from TCRdb running MiXCR on the RT-PCR reads. The table shows 530,000 or so distinct CDR3 sequences, with 25% occurring only once. Sample: CD4+ T cells sorted from PBMCs, taken 5 days after vaccination. These receptors originate from a man aged 50 or older who received an inactivated influenza vaccine.

This chain uses TRBV10-2 with TRBJ2-5; 13 bases align to TRBD2. The CDR3 is 17 amino acids. Germline V lookup: CDR1 WSHSY, CDR2 SAAADI. The trim removed 5 bases at V and 5 bases at J, leaving 11 bases unmatched. The CDR3 is CASSLTSGGAFGETQYF. The CDR3 region has the DNA TGCGCCAGCAGTCTTACTAGCGGGGGGGCCTTCGGGGAGACCCAGTACTTC.

The rearrangement uses TRBV12-3 or TRBV12-4 and TRBJ1-1, with a tentative D call TRBD1 (5 bases). The CDR3 runs 13 residues. With 4 bases removed from V and 1 base from J, the gap between germline ends came to 7 bases. The CDR3 region is CASSWGPNTEAFF. In nucleotides, the CDR3 is TGTGCCAGCAGTTGGGGACCGAACACTGAAGCTTTCTTT.

The rearrangement links TRBV15 to TRBJ2-7, with 8 bases that match TRBD2. From germline, CDR1 is LNHNV and CDR2 YYDKDF (reference sequence). There are 19 residues in the CDR3. The trim removed 0 bases at V and 6 bases at J, leaving 19 bases unmatched. CDR3 amino acids: CATSRDFGSYSGTGVEQYF. The CDR3 DNA sequence: TGTGCCACCAGCAGAGATTTTGGGTCTTATAGCGGGACGGGGGTCGAGCAGTACTTC.

The chain uses TRBV12-3 or TRBV12-4 and TRBJ2-3; no firm D call. The CDR3 totals 13 residues. The germline V and J ends were trimmed by 3 bases and 14 bases, with 18 bases remaining between them. CDR3 residues: CASSFMRADPRYF. The CDR3 nucleotides read TGTGCCAGCAGTTTCATGCGCGCGGACCCGCGGTATTTT.

The V and J genes are TRBV27 and TRBJ1-1; no clear D gene. The CDR3 totals 13 residues. Deletions cut 5 bases from V and 1 base from J, with 8 bases between. The germline V gene encodes CDR1 MNHEY and CDR2 SMNVEV (reference sequence). CDR3 sequence: CASSQKRNTEAFF. DNA for the CDR3: TGTGCCAGCAGTCAAAAAAGGAACACTGAAGCTTTCTTT.

The chain has TRBV6-5 and TRBJ2-1; 8 nucleotides match TRBD2. Germline V gene data show CDR1 as MNHEY and CDR2 as SVGAGI. The CDR3 is 16 residues long. V shed 0 bases, J shed 2 bases, and the junction held 3 bases outside the gene matches. CDR3 loop: CASSYSSGGPYNEQFF. The DNA of the CDR3 is TGTGCCAGCAGTTACTCCAGCGGGGGTCCCTACAATGAGCAGTTCTTC.

This clonotype came up many times. The rearrangement joins TRBV12-3 or TRBV12-4 to TRBJ2-1; D possibly corresponds to TRBD2 (5 bases). The CDR3 is made up of 14 amino acids. V was shortened by 5 bases and J by 9 bases, with 17 bases between the two germline ends. The DNA for the CDR3 is TGTGCCAGCAGTCCGATTAACGGGGTTACTGAGCAGTTCTTC. Its translation: CASSPINGVTEQFF.